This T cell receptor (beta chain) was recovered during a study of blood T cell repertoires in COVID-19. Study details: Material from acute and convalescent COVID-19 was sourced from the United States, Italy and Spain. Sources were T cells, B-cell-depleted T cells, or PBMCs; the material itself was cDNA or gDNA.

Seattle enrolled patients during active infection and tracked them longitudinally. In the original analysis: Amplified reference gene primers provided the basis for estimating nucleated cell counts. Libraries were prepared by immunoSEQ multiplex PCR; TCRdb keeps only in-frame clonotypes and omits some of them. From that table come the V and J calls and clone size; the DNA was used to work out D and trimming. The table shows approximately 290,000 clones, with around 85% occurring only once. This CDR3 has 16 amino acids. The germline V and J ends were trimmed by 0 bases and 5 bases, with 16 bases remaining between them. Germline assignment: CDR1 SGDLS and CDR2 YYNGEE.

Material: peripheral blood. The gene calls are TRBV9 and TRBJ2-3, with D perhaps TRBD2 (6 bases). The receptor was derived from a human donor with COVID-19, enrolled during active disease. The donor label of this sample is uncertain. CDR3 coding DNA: TGTGCCAGCAGCGTAGGTGGAGGGCAGAGGAGAGATACGCAGTATTTT. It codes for CASSVGGGQRRDTQYF.